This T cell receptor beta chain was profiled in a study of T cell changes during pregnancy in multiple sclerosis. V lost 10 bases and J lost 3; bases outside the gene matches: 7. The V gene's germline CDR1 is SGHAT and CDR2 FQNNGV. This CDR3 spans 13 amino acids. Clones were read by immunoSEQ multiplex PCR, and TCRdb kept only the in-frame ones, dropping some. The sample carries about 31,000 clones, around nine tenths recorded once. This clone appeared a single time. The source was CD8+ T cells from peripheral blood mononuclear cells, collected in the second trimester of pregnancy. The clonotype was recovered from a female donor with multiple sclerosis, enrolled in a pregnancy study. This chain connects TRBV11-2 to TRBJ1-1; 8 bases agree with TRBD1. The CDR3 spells CATRTGRDTEAFF. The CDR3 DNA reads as TGTGCCACCAGGACAGGGCGGGACACTGAAGCTTTCTTT. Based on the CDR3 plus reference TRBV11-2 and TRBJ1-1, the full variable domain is EAGVAQSPRYKIIEKRQSVAFWCNPISGHATLYWYQQILGQGPKLLIQFQNNGVVDDSQLPKDRFSAERLKGVDSTLKIQPAKLEDSAVYLCATRTGRDTEAFFGQGTRLTVV.